These T cell receptor beta chains were read from a single sample in a study of T cell responses to AZD1222 COVID-19 vaccine. The data were produced by immunoSEQ multiplex PCR, yet TCRdb's version contains in-frame clones alone and is incomplete. The sample lists about 190,000 clones; 85% to 95% were seen once. The sequences come from peripheral blood, collected on day 0 of AZD1222 vaccination. The source of these receptors is an adult in good health. CDR3s include the opening cysteine and the closing phenylalanine or tryptophan. The order of the fields is CDR3 protein, CDR3 DNA, D gene, J gene, clone size, V gene, CDR3 length. D genes are given only for firm matches. Part of the rows lack a size; the others show once, few, many or a class for expanded clones.

CATQGAANEKLFF | TGCGCCACACAGGGGGCGGCTAATGAAAAACTGTTTTTT | TRBD1 | TRBJ1-4 | few | TRBV10-2 | 13
CSVDRDGGYTF | TGCAGTGTAGACAGGGATGGAGGCTACACCTTC | TRBD1 | TRBJ1-2 | - | TRBV20-1 | 11
CASSFVASAEAFF | TGCGCCAGCAGCTTTGTTGCGTCGGCTGAAGCTTTCTTT | - | TRBJ1-1 | - | TRBV5-1 | 13
CASSLSRRGGNIQYF | TGTGCCAGCAGTTTATCGCGGCGTGGGGGAAACATTCAGTACTTC | - | TRBJ2-4 | - | TRBV27 | 15
CASSLPGLAGGYEQFF | TGTGCCAGCAGCTTACCCGGACTAGCGGGGGGGTATGAGCAGTTCTTC | TRBD2 | TRBJ2-1 | - | TRBV11-2 | 16
CASSFRGRNSPLHF | TGTGCCAGCAGTTTCAGGGGTCGAAATTCACCCCTCCACTTT | - | TRBJ1-6 | - | TRBV27 | 14
CASSRDRGEVQPQHF | TGTGCCAGCAGCCGAGACAGGGGAGAGGTTCAGCCCCAGCATTTT | TRBD1 | TRBJ1-5 | - | TRBV4-2 | 15
CASSLQTWGATSEQYF | TGTGCCAGCTCACTACAAACGTGGGGGGCAACAAGCGAGCAGTACTTC | - | TRBJ2-7 | - | TRBV18 | 16
CASSGGGAQTQYF | TGTGCCAGCAGCGGAGGGGGGGCACAGACCCAGTACTTC | - | TRBJ2-5 | - | TRBV7-3 | 13
CASSSGRVDSDTQYF | TGCGCCAGCAGCTCGGGACGGGTGGACTCAGATACGCAGTATTTT | - | TRBJ2-3 | - | TRBV5-1 | 15
CASSLGSDYEQYF | TGTGCCAGCAGCTTAGGGTCTGACTACGAGCAGTACTTC | - | TRBJ2-7 | once | TRBV11-3 | 13
CASSDKTGVHGGYTF | TGTGCCAGCAGTGACAAGACAGGGGTCCACGGTGGCTACACCTTC | TRBD1 | TRBJ1-2 | - | TRBV6-1 | 15
CASGLVMGLAGGWNTGELFF | TGTGCTAGTGGTTTGGTTATGGGACTAGCGGGGGGATGGAACACCGGGGAGCTGTTTTTT | TRBD2 | TRBJ2-2 | - | TRBV12-5 | 20
CASSYGANEQFF | TGTGCCAGCAGTTACGGGGCCAATGAGCAGTTCTTC | - | TRBJ2-1 | - | TRBV6-5 | 12
CASSLIPSPVNEQFF | TGCGCCAGCAGCTTGATCCCGTCCCCCGTCAATGAGCAGTTCTTC | - | TRBJ2-1 | - | TRBV5-1 | 15
CASKVTDTQYF | TGCGCCAGCAAGGTCACCGATACGCAGTATTTT | - | TRBJ2-3 | - | TRBV10-1 | 11
CASSKVARAPYEQYF | TGTGCCAGCAGCAAAGTCGCCAGGGCGCCCTACGAGCAGTACTTC | - | TRBJ2-7 | - | TRBV21-1 | 15
CASSYGQNYGYTF | TGTGCCAGCAGTTACGGACAGAACTATGGCTACACCTTC | - | TRBJ1-2 | once | TRBV6-5 | 13
CAWTRGRLGTGELFF | TGTGCCTGGACCCGGGGGCGGCTGGGCACCGGGGAGCTGTTTTTT | - | TRBJ2-2 | - | TRBV30 | 15
CASSPNDRASGNTIYF | TGTGCCAGCTCACCCAATGACAGGGCGTCTGGAAACACCATATATTTT | TRBD1 | TRBJ1-3 | - | TRBV18 | 16
CASRLASGGRHTGELFF | TGTGCCAGCAGACTGGCCTCAGGGGGGAGACACACCGGGGAGCTGTTTTTT | - | TRBJ2-2 | - | TRBV5-5 | 17
CASEEGDEQYF | TGTGCCAGCGAGGAAGGAGACGAGCAGTACTTC | - | TRBJ2-7 | - | TRBV21-1 | 11
CATSAPGQPQHF | TGTGCCACCAGTGCTCCGGGTCAGCCCCAGCATTTT | - | TRBJ1-5 | - | TRBV24-1 | 12
CASTPTHWVISNQPQHF | TGTGCCAGTACCCCTACCCATTGGGTTATTAGCAATCAGCCCCAGCATTTT | - | TRBJ1-5 | - | TRBV19 | 17
CSALSRQYYQGNTEAFF | TGCAGCGCCTTGTCCCGGCAATATTATCAGGGGAACACTGAAGCTTTCTTT | - | TRBJ1-1 | - | TRBV29-1 | 17
CSVRKGTADNSPLHF | TGCAGCGTTCGGAAAGGGACAGCTGATAATTCACCCCTCCACTTT | TRBD1 | TRBJ1-6 | - | TRBV29-1 | 15
CASSPSIRGAGENSPLHF | TGTGCCAGCTCACCGTCTATTAGGGGGGCAGGAGAGAATTCACCCCTCCACTTT | - | TRBJ1-6 | - | TRBV18 | 18
CASNPGTLRRGYTF | TGTGCCAGTAACCCCGGGACCTTAAGAAGGGGCTACACCTTC | - | TRBJ1-2 | - | TRBV19 | 14
CATSDSTASTNTEAFF | TGTGCCACCAGTGATTCGACGGCGAGTACGAACACTGAAGCTTTCTTT | - | TRBJ1-1 | - | TRBV24-1 | 16
CASSLGEWETQYF | TGTGCCAGCAGCTTAGGGGAGTGGGAGACCCAGTACTTC | - | TRBJ2-5 | - | TRBV7-8 | 13
CASSLTVLTYEQYF | TGTGCCAGCAGTTTGACAGTCCTTACCTACGAGCAGTACTTC | - | TRBJ2-7 | - | TRBV6-5 | 14
CASSPHGAGGPYEQYF | TGTGCCAGCAGCCCACATGGAGCGGGGGGACCCTACGAGCAGTACTTC | TRBD2 | TRBJ2-7 | - | TRBV7-2 | 16
CASHGAGANVLTF | TGTGCCAGTCACGGAGCTGGGGCCAACGTCCTGACTTTC | - | TRBJ2-6 | - | TRBV7-3 | 13
CASSLSYSEAFF | TGTGCCAGCAGTTTATCCTACAGTGAAGCTTTCTTT | - | TRBJ1-1 | - | TRBV12-3/TRBV12-4 | 12
CATSRDLPGLRDEQYF | TGTGCCACCAGCAGAGATCTCCCAGGGTTGAGAGACGAGCAGTACTTC | - | TRBJ2-7 | - | TRBV15 | 16
CAWSEYEKLFF | TGTGCCTGGAGTGAGTACGAAAAACTGTTTTTT | - | TRBJ1-4 | - | TRBV30 | 11
CASSDPQGAFYEQYF | TGTGCCAGCAGTGACCCACAGGGGGCGTTCTACGAGCAGTACTTC | TRBD1 | TRBJ2-7 | - | TRBV6-2/TRBV6-3 | 15
CASSAPGTGGTGELFF | TGTGCCAGCAGTGCACCAGGGACAGGGGGAACCGGGGAGCTGTTTTTT | TRBD1 | TRBJ2-2 | - | TRBV2 | 16
CASSLAWGANEKLFF | TGTGCCAGCAGCTTAGCGTGGGGGGCTAATGAAAAACTGTTTTTT | - | TRBJ1-4 | - | TRBV7-6 | 15
CASSQPGQAANSPLHF | TGTGCCAGCAGCCAACCCGGACAGGCAGCAAATTCACCCCTCCACTTT | TRBD1 | TRBJ1-6 | - | TRBV11-2 | 16
CASSLGGGPNNSPLHF | TGCGCCAGCAGCTTGGGCGGGGGGCCAAACAATTCACCCCTCCACTTT | - | TRBJ1-6 | - | TRBV5-1 | 16
CASSLAPQGGNQPQHF | TGCGCCAGCAGCTTGGCCCCACAGGGGGGCAATCAGCCCCAGCATTTT | TRBD1 | TRBJ1-5 | few | TRBV5-1 | 16
CASSRTGRSGELFF | TGTGCCAGTAGCAGGACAGGGCGAAGCGGGGAGCTGTTTTTT | TRBD1 | TRBJ2-2 | - | TRBV19 | 14
CASRDRGKSTEAFF | TGTGCCAGCAGGGACAGGGGTAAGAGCACTGAAGCTTTCTTT | TRBD1 | TRBJ1-1 | - | TRBV6-5 | 14
CASSVRVNSPLHF | TGTGCCAGCAGCGTCCGGGTCAATTCACCCCTCCACTTT | - | TRBJ1-6 | - | TRBV11-3 | 13